One sample yielded the 14 T cell receptor beta chains listed below, sequenced in a study of OX40 agonist ivuxolimab in advanced cancers. Assay: immunoSEQ multiplex PCR; the TCRdb copy retains only in-frame clones and omits some. The data hold around 81,000 clones, with approximately 79% observed a single time. The specimen was CD4+ or CD8+ T cells sorted from blood, collected in a trial of the OX40 agonist ivuxolimab. The receptors originated from an adult with an advanced solid tumor such as melanoma, head and neck, liver or kidney cancer.

This clone was counted a few times. The chain recombines TRBV18 with TRBJ1-4; perhaps TRBD1 as D (5 bases). V was shortened by 1 base and J by 6 bases, with 9 bases between the two germline ends. The CDR3 sequence is 14 residues long. Germline V gene data show CDR1 as KGHSH and CDR2 as LQKENI. The CDR3 coding sequence is TGTGCCAGCTCACCACAGGGGAGGCATGAAAAACTGTTTTTT. Protein sequence: CASSPQGRHEKLFF.

This sequence joins TRBV28 and TRBJ2-1, with TRBD2 matching 13 bases. This CDR3 has 19 residues. The junction had 10 bases not matched to a gene; V was cut back by 5 bases and J by 0 bases. Germline CDR1 is MDHEN and CDR2 is SYDVKM. CDR3 sequence (DNA): TGTGCCAGCAGTGCTTCCGGGACTAGCGGGGCTAACTCCTACAATGAGCAGTTCTTC. This gives the protein CASSASGTSGANSYNEQFF. Based on the CDR3 plus reference TRBV28 and TRBJ2-1, the full variable domain is DVKVTQSSRYLVKRTGEKVFLECVQDMDHENMFWYRQDPGLGLRLIYFSYDVKMKEKGDIPEGYSVSREKKERFSLILESASTNQTSMYLCASSASGTSGANSYNEQFFGPGTRLTVL.

The DNA of the CDR3 is TGTGCCAGCAGTCGCGGGACTCTGATCACAGATACGCAGTATTTT. It specifies CASSRGTLITDTQYF. The genes are TRBV28 and TRBJ2-3; a weak D match, TRBD2 (6 bases). Germline V lookup: CDR1 MDHEN, CDR2 SYDVKM. Trimming stripped 5 bases from V and 2 bases from J, with 14 bases between. This CDR3 is built from 15 residues.

J is TRBJ1-3 and V is TRBV19, with a possible D match to TRBD1 (6 bases). V dropped 7 bases and J dropped 1 base, with 20 bases sitting between them. Germline loops: CDR1 LNHDA, CDR2 SQIVND (reference sequence). The CDR3 contains 17 residues. CDR3 DNA: TGTGCCAGTAACGGTGCTAACAGGGCCAGATCTGGAAACACCATATATTTT. This translates into CASNGANRARSGNTIYF.

The chain combines TRBV30 with TRBJ2-3, with D unresolved. Looked up from germline, CDR1 is GTSNPN and CDR2 is SVGIG (reference sequence). CDR3 length: 14 amino acids. V was trimmed by 0 bases and J by 0 bases, leaving 7 bases between them. CDR3 loop: CAWSVRGSTDTQYF. For the CDR3, the DNA is TGTGCCTGGAGTGTACGTGGAAGCACAGATACGCAGTATTTT.

The rearrangement uses TRBV11-1 and TRBJ2-3; 9 positions match TRBD2. CDR1 is SGHAT and CDR2 is FQDESV in the germline V gene (reference sequence). The CDR3 has 14 amino acids. The J segment lost 3 bases and the V segment lost 5 bases, leaving 3 bases of the junction unmatched. The chain's CDR3 is CASSTTSGTDTQYF. Here the CDR3 DNA reads TGTGCCAGCAGCACGACTAGCGGAACAGATACGCAGTATTTT.

The chain uses TRBV28 and TRBJ1-4; 11 bases map to TRBD1. This CDR3 contains 17 residues. Germline lookup yields CDR1 MDHEN and CDR2 SYDVKM. The J segment lost 6 bases and the V segment lost 10 bases, leaving 16 bases of the junction unmatched. CDR3 coding DNA: TGTGCCACCAGAATTCCGGGACAGGGGGAATCTTATGAAAAACTGTTTTTT. It specifies CATRIPGQGESYEKLFF.

V usage is TRBV6-5 and J usage is TRBJ1-2, with D unresolved. The CDR3 is made up of 12 amino acids. Germline loops: CDR1 MNHEY, CDR2 SVGAGI. V lost 8 bases to trimming and J lost 4 bases, with 11 bases between them. The CDR3 protein is CASLGGSYGYTF. CDR3 in DNA: TGTGCCAGCCTGGGAGGGAGCTATGGCTACACCTTC.

The chain combines TRBV29-1 with TRBJ2-2; perhaps TRBD2 as D (5 bases). Trimming removed 5 bases from V and 6 bases from J, with 7 bases in between. The germline gives CDR1 SQVTM, CDR2 ANQGSEA. CDR3 length equals 11 residues. CDR3 coding DNA: TGCAGCGTTCCCGGGGCCGGGGAGCTGTTTTTT. This gives the protein CSVPGAGELFF.

The V gene is TRBV30, the J gene TRBJ2-1; 8 bases match TRBD1. Trimming at V came to 3 bases and at J to 8 bases, leaving 6 bases not matched to a gene. The CDR3 totals 13 residues. Germline loops: CDR1 GTSNPN, CDR2 SVGIG (reference sequence). The chain's CDR3 is CAWSPLQGDEQFF. CDR3 coding DNA: TGTGCCTGGAGCCCCCTACAGGGGGATGAGCAGTTCTTC.

The chain joins TRBV11-2 to TRBJ2-5, with a weak D call TRBD1 (5 bases). Deletions cut 8 bases from V and 4 bases from J, with 8 bases between. This CDR3 is 11 amino acids long. Germline CDR1 is SGHAT and CDR2 is FQNNGV. The CDR3, as DNA: TGTGCCAGCGCTCAGGGAGAGACCCAGTACTTC. Amino acid sequence: CASAQGETQYF.

The V gene is TRBV28, the J gene TRBJ1-2; D not resolved. V lost 1 base, J lost 7 bases, and 10 bases lay in between. Germline V gene lookup returns CDR1 MDHEN and CDR2 SYDVKM. CDR3 length: 13 amino acids. CDR3 protein: CASSLSSGRGYTF. The CDR3 bases are TGTGCCAGCAGTTTATCGTCCGGTCGTGGCTACACCTTC.

This chain connects TRBV19 to TRBJ1-1, with 7 bases aligning to TRBD1. V was clipped by 4 bases and J by 5 bases; unmatched bases: 4. The CDR3 runs to 13 residues. Germline loops: CDR1 LNHDA, CDR2 SQIVND (reference sequence). DNA of the CDR3: TGTGCCAGTAGTAGCCCACAGGGGACTGAAGCTTTCTTT. It encodes CASSSPQGTEAFF.

There are a few counts of this clone. The chain combines TRBV2 with TRBJ2-4; D is uncertain. The CDR3 is 16 residues long. V was pared by 1 base and J by 0 bases, with 10 bases between. Germline-derived CDR1 and CDR2 are SNHLY and FYNNEI. CDR3 bases: TGTGCCAGCAGTGAAGGGATGGGAATAGCCAAAAACATTCAGTACTTC. Protein sequence: CASSEGMGIAKNIQYF.